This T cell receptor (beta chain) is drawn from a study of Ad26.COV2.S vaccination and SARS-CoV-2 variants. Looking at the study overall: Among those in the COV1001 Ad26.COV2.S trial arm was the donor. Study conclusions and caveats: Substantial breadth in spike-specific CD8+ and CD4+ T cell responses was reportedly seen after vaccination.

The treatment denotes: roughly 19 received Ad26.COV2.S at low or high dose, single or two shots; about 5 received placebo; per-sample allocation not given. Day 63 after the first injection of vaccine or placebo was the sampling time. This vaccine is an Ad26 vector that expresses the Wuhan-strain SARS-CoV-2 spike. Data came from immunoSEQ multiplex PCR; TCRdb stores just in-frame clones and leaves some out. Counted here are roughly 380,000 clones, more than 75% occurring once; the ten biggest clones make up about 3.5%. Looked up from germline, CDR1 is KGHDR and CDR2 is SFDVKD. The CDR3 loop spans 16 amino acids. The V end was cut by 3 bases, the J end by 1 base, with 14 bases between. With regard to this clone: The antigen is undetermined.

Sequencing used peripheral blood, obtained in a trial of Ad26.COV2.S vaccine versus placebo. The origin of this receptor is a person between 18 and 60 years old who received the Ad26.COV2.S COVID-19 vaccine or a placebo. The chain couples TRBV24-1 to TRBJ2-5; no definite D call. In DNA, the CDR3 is TGTGCCACCAGTGATCTGACAAATGACGGCCAAGAGACCCAGTACTTC. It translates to CATSDLTNDGQETQYF.